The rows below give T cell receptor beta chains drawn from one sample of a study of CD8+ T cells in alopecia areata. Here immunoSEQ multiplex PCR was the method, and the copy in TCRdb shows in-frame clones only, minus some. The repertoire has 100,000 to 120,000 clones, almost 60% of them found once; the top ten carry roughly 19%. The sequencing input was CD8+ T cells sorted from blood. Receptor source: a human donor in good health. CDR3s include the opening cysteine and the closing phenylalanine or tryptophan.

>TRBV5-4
CASSDGAGELFF
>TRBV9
CASSGASGGSNEQFF
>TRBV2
CASSEAALGGTYYGYTF
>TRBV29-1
CSVVGQGARDTQYF
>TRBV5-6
CASSWDYNEQFF
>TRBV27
CASSLRAGNQPQHF
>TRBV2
CASSPPKNYGYTF
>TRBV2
CASSRLLTQYF
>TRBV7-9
CASSLWDSEGYTF
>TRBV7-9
CASSPGRSGGYEQYF
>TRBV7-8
CASSLASAYQETQYF
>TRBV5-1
CASSSGQTNTGELFF
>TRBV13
CASSSGQANEKLFF
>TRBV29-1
CSVEDGSYEQYF
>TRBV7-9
CASHSLTGELFF
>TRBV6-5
CASSYSGHANYGYTF
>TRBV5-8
CASSPYNEQFF
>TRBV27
CASRTPSYGYTF
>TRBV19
CASSIQDSEAFF
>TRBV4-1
CASSQDETPTNPTDTQYF
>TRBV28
CASSFSSLLLGAFF
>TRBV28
CASSSPGVLQETQYF
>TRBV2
CASRGVYGYTF
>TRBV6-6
CASDGQGSSGANVLTF
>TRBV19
CATAGSSTDTQYF
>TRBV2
CASSETSGGTSYEQYF
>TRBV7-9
CASSLGSGGPRREYF
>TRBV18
CASSSEGTEAFF
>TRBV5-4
CASSDILAGLPDTQYF
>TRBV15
CATSRDVWAKNIQYF
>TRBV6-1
CASSEVGGPYGYTF
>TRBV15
CATSRDVLPNTEAFF
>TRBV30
CAWKGGTEAFF
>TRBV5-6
CASSFRTGRSDGYTF
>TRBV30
CAWSGVSYEQYF
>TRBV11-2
CASRSGGRTNEKLFF
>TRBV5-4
CASSSDRGAIYEQYF
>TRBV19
CASSPPGLNTEAFF
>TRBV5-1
CASSGASGTQETQYF
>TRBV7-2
CASSLVWDYPPGELFF
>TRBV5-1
CASSPTTETSFHNEQFF
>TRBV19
CASGTDYSNQPQHF
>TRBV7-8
CASNPRQGLYEQYF
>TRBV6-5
CASRTGAFNTEAFF
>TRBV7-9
CASSRPGENEQFF
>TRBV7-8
CASSLPAVAIQETQYF
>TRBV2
CASSREQRTNEKLFF
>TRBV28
CASSTWTSGGVETQYF
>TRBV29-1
CSVPGTRIQGYTF
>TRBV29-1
CSVEIPDFYEQYF
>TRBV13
CASSLRGEGIGYGYTF
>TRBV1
CTSSQDLQGMNTEAFF
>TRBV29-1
CSASSGAYEQYF
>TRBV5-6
CASSLDGHGYTF
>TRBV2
CASSGTGPYSGNTIYF